The 13 T cell receptor beta chains below all came from one sample that was sequenced in a study of glioma-infiltrating T cells (dated by TCRdb to between 2015 and 2016). Sequencing took place on an Illumina MiSeq. TCR alpha and beta CDR3 regions were amplified with the iRepertoire nested amplicon-rescue multiplex PCR (arm-PCR) platform from RNA. The public reads were run again by TCRdb, first through fastp at Q25 and then through MiXCR, and only productive beta chains were kept. Rows with a matching CDR3 protein are joined into one entry that keeps the most common DNA and genes. The sample table lists 85,000 to 110,000 distinct CDR3 sequences, under 30% of them with a count of one. The ten largest clonotypes hold 40% to 45% of the sample. Material: glioma tissue, nonneoplastic brain tissue, or PBMCs (not recorded which). All receptors come from a human donor with low-grade glioma or glioblastoma, undergoing nonglioma brain surgery, or in good health (not recorded which).

The sample holds many counts of this clonotype. The rearrangement links TRBV20-1 to TRBJ2-3; 11 nucleotides align to TRBD2. Germline CDR1 is DFQATT and CDR2 is SNEGSKA (reference sequence). V was clipped by 6 bases and J by 3 bases; unmatched bases: 8. The CDR3 length is 15 residues. The CDR3 reads CSANLLAGATDTQYF. CDR3 DNA: TGCAGTGCAAACCTACTAGCGGGAGCGACAGATACGCAGTATTTT.

This clonotype showed up many times. CDR3 sequence reads: CASSLALAGRYNEQFF. The CDR3 DNA follows: TGTGCCAGCAGCTTAGCTCTAGCGGGGCGCTACAATGAGCAGTTCTTC. The V call is TRBV7-9, the J call TRBJ2-1; TRBD2 aligns across 9 bases. The germline V gene has CDR1 SEHNR and CDR2 FQNEAQ (reference sequence). The ends lost 0 bases at V and 3 bases at J; junction bases unmatched: 3. The length of the CDR3 is 16 residues.

This clonotype was seen repeatedly, ten times or more. The chain employs TRBV4-2 and TRBJ1-2; a weak D match, TRBD1 (5 bases). Germline-derived CDR1 and CDR2 are LGHNA and YNFKEQ. This CDR3 has 16 amino acids. V gave up 0 bases and J gave up 3 bases, with 14 bases separating them. CDR3 sequence: CASSQDRAGMDYGYTF. The DNA of the CDR3 is TGTGCCAGCAGCCAAGATAGGGCAGGGATGGACTATGGCTACACCTTC.

About this clonotype itself: A read error may account for a junction end that differs from germline. The chain recombines TRBV14 with TRBJ1-3; weak D call: TRBD1 (5 bases). Germline V gene data show CDR1 as SGHDN and CDR2 as FVKESK. The CDR3 length is 15 residues. The DNA for the CDR3 is TGTGCCAGCAGCCTATCCAGGGTGGGAGGAAACAACATATATTTT. Its protein product is CASSLSRVGGNNIYF.

The genes are TRBV28 and TRBJ2-7, with D perhaps matching TRBD2 (6 bases). CDR3 length: 15 residues. CDR1 is MDHEN and CDR2 is SYDVKM in the germline V gene. V was clipped by 6 bases and J by 1 base, with 16 bases between them. The CDR3 sequence is CASSRARGKSYEQYF. The DNA of the CDR3 is TGTGCCAGCAGCAGGGCCCGCGGGAAATCCTACGAGCAGTACTTC.

A remark on this clonotype: This clone may be a read error of a much larger clone one base away. The rearrangement joins TRBV6-5 to TRBJ2-5, with a tentative D call TRBD2 (6 bases). Germline-derived CDR1 and CDR2 are MNHEY and SVGAGI. This CDR3 spans 15 amino acids. V dropped 4 bases and J dropped 4 bases, with 16 bases sitting between them. CDR3 sequence reads: CASSSTFGGRETQYF. The CDR3 coding sequence is TGTGCCAGCAGTTCTACCTTCGGGGGTCGAGAGACCCAGTACTTC.

The V call is TRBV3-1, the J call TRBJ1-2; D not resolved. V was cut by 0 bases and J by 2 bases, with 7 bases left in between. The CDR3 has 14 residues. Germline CDR1 reads LGHDT; CDR2 reads YNNKEL (reference sequence). The CDR3 bases are TGTGCCAGCAGCCAAGACGTCAGAAACTATGGCTACACCTTC. This gives the protein CASSQDVRNYGYTF.

In this sample, this clonotype turned up many times. The chain uses TRBV7-2 and TRBJ2-7; the D gene is possibly TRBD1 (6 bases). Germline V gene lookup returns CDR1 SGHTA and CDR2 FQGNSA. Trimming removed 5 bases from V and 1 base from J, with 9 bases in between. The CDR3 loop spans 13 amino acids. This CDR3 reads CASSKTGSYEQYF. The CDR3 nucleotides read TGTGCCAGCAGCAAGACAGGATCCTACGAGCAGTACTTC. Combining the CDR3 with reference TRBV7-2 and TRBJ2-7 gives the whole variable domain GAGVSQSPSNKVTEKGKDVELRCDPISGHTALYWYRQSLGQGLEFLIYFQGNSAPDKSGLPSDRFSAERTGGSVSTLTIQRTQQEDSAVYLCASSKTGSYEQYFGPGTRLTVT.

This clonotype has only a few counts. The gene calls are TRBV18 and TRBJ2-1; perhaps TRBD2 as D (5 bases). The CDR3 extends over 18 amino acids. The V gene lost 2 bases and the J gene lost 1 base, with 18 bases spanning the gap. Per the germline V gene, CDR1 is KGHSH and CDR2 is LQKENI. CDR3 bases: TGTGCCAGCTCACCAGTAGTGGGTGGCAGCGGTTCCTACAATGAGCAGTTCTTC. Translated: CASSPVVGGSGSYNEQFF.

V usage is TRBV7-3 and J usage is TRBJ1-1; 7 nucleotides line up with TRBD1. Trimming cost V 5 bases and J 5 bases; bases outside gene matches: 8. The germline V gene has CDR1 SGHTA and CDR2 FQGTGA. This CDR3 comprises 14 residues. Written as DNA, the CDR3 is TGTGCCAGCAGCCGCCACAGGGGTCGAACTGAAGCTTTCTTT. It is translated as CASSRHRGRTEAFF. The whole variable domain, filled in from reference TRBV7-3 and TRBJ1-1, reads GAGVSQTPSNKVTEKGKYVELRCDPISGHTALYWYRQSLGQGPEFLIYFQGTGAADDSGLPNDRFFAVRPEGSVSTLKIQRTERGDSAVYLCASSRHRGRTEAFFGQGTRLTVV.

Ten or more counts support this clonotype. The V gene is TRBV14, the J gene TRBJ2-7; D not resolved. Trimming removed 0 bases from V and 5 bases from J, with 8 bases in between. Per germline, CDR1 SGHDN and CDR2 FVKESK. The CDR3 is 13 amino acids. CDR3 sequence: CASSQEASHEQYF. The CDR3 DNA follows: TGTGCCAGCAGCCAAGAGGCAAGCCACGAGCAGTACTTC.

This clonotype was seen repeatedly, ten times or more. This chain joins TRBV12-3 or TRBV12-4 and TRBJ1-6, with D unclear. Trimming removed 4 bases from V and 7 bases from J, with 11 bases in between. The CDR3 loop spans 14 amino acids. This CDR3 is CASSSQMRNSPLHF. In DNA form, the CDR3 reads TGTGCCAGCAGTTCCCAGATGAGAAATTCACCCCTCCACTTT.

The V call is TRBV30, the J call TRBJ2-3, with D possibly being TRBD2 (5 bases). The CDR3 covers 15 residues. With 1 base removed from V and 1 base from J, the gap between germline ends came to 12 bases. The V gene's germline CDR1 is GTSNPN and CDR2 SVGIG (reference sequence). CDR3 protein: CAWSEIGRGTDTQYF. DNA of the CDR3: TGTGCCTGGAGTGAAATAGGGCGGGGCACAGATACGCAGTATTTT. Together with reference TRBV30 and TRBJ2-3, the CDR3 gives the full variable domain: SQTIHQWPATLVQPVGSPLSLECTVEGTSNPNLYWYRQAAGRGLQLLFYSVGIGQISSEVPQNLSASRPQDRQFILSSKKLLLSDSGFYLCAWSEIGRGTDTQYFGPGTRLTVL.